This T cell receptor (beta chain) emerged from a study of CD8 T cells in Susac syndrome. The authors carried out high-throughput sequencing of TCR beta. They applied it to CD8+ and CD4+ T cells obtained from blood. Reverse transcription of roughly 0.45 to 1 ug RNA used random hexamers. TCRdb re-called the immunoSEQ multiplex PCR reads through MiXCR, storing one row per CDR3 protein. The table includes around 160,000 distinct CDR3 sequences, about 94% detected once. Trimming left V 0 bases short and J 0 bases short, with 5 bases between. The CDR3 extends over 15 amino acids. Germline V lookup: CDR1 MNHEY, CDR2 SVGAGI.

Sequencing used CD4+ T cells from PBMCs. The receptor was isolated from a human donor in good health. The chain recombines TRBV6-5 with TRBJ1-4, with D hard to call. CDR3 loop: CASSYSGSTNEKLFF. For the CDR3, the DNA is TGTGCCAGCAGTTACTCGGGTTCAACTAATGAAAAACTGTTTTTT.